The 20 T cell receptor beta chains given below trace back to one sample, sequenced in a study of blood T cell repertoires in COVID-19. Sequenced by immunoSEQ multiplex PCR; TCRdb stores in-frame clones only, minus some. The repertoire has just under 350,000 clones, around 87% of them found once; the top ten carry nearly 6.5%. Sequencing was carried out using peripheral blood. These receptors all stem from a woman aged 45-65 years with COVID-19, enrolled during active disease.

The V gene is TRBV21-1, the J gene TRBJ2-5; the table's D call TRBD1 went unverified against the DNA. TRBV21-1 is given as a pseudogene. The CDR3 extends over 17 amino acids. DNA of the CDR3: TGTGCCAGCAGCAAATATGGTGTCCAGGGGTCCCAAGAGACCCAGTACTTC. Encoded protein: CASSKYGVQGSQETQYF.

About this clone: One end of the junction does not line up with germline, which may come from a read error. For the CDR3, the DNA is TGTGCTAGCAGCCCCATAGCGGGAGCGGATACGCAGTATTTT. Its protein is CASSPIAGADTQYF. V and J are TRBV7-7 and TRBJ2-3; 9 nucleotides agree with TRBD2. This CDR3 has 14 residues. In germline, CDR1 is SSHAT, CDR2 FNYEAQ (reference sequence). The full variable domain, completed using reference TRBV7-7 and TRBJ2-3, is GAGVSQSPRYKVTKRGQDVTLRCDPISSHATLYWYQQALGQGPEFLTYFNYEAQPDKSGLPSDRFSAERPEGSISTLTIQRTEQRDSAMYRCASSPIAGADTQYFGPGTRLTVL.

V is TRBV7-2 and J is TRBJ1-1; maybe TRBD1 (6 bases). The CDR3 runs 14 residues. Germline V CDR1 and CDR2: SGHTA, FQGNSA. The germline V and J ends were trimmed by 3 bases and 5 bases, with 13 bases remaining between them. CDR3 protein: CASSLDQGITEAFF. Here the CDR3 DNA reads TGTGCCAGCAGCTTGGACCAGGGGATTACTGAAGCTTTCTTT.

The V call is TRBV5-1, the J call TRBJ2-7; 9 bases fit TRBD2. Germline loops: CDR1 SGHRS, CDR2 YFSETQ. V was pared by 4 bases and J by 2 bases, with 7 bases of the junction left unmatched. This CDR3 is 15 amino acids long. The CDR3 loop reads CASSLSGRTTYEQYF. For the CDR3, the DNA is TGCGCCAGCAGCCTTAGCGGGAGAACAACCTACGAGCAGTACTTC.

V and J are TRBV21-1 and TRBJ2-5; the table names TRBD1, a call not compared with the DNA. TRBV21-1 is a pseudogene. This CDR3 comprises 15 residues. CDR3 nucleotide sequence: TGTGCCAGCAGCATTAACCGGGACAGGGATTTTACCCAGTACTTC. This sequence encodes CASSINRDRDFTQYF.

The V gene is TRBV5-4, the J gene TRBJ2-6; 7 nucleotides line up with TRBD1. Trimming cost V 4 bases and J 3 bases; bases outside gene matches: 10. Germline assignment: CDR1 SGHNT and CDR2 YYREEE (reference sequence). The CDR3 extends over 17 amino acids. The CDR3 protein is CASSTRTGADGANVLTF. CDR3 sequence (DNA): TGTGCCAGCAGCACACGAACAGGGGCGGATGGGGCCAACGTCCTGACTTTC.

This chain connects TRBV15 to TRBJ2-7; D uncertain. The CDR3 is 12 amino acids. Germline V gene lookup returns CDR1 LNHNV and CDR2 YYDKDF (reference sequence). Trimming cost V 3 bases and J 3 bases, with 6 bases left between them. CDR3 region: CATSSHGYEQYF. In DNA form, the CDR3 reads TGTGCCACCAGCAGCCACGGCTACGAGCAGTACTTC.

V and J are TRBV7-2 and TRBJ2-7; TRBD2 aligns across 10 bases. CDR1 and CDR2 from the germline V gene are SGHTA and FQGNSA. J gave up 0 bases and V 5 bases, and 10 bases lay outside the gene matches. The CDR3 is 17 residues long. Here the CDR3 reads CASSPELLAGDSYEQYF. The CDR3 region has the DNA TGTGCCAGCAGCCCCGAGCTGCTAGCGGGAGACTCCTACGAGCAGTACTTC.

As concerns this clone: Other DNA sequences in this specimen translate into the identical CDR3. This chain connects TRBV30 to TRBJ2-1, with 10 nucleotides matching TRBD2. The trim removed 3 bases at V and 4 bases at J, leaving 3 bases unmatched. Germline loops: CDR1 GTSNPN, CDR2 SVGIG (reference sequence). CDR3 length: 14 residues. CDR3 in amino acids: CAWSGLAAYNEQFF. The CDR3 bases are TGTGCCTGGAGCGGACTAGCGGCGTACAATGAGCAGTTCTTC.

The V gene is TRBV7-2, the J gene TRBJ2-5, with D perhaps TRBD1 (6 bases). V shed 5 bases and J shed 5 bases, with 9 bases lying between them. The CDR3 has 12 residues. Germline lookup yields CDR1 SGHTA and CDR2 FQGNSA. CDR3 amino acids: CASSHDRETQYF. The CDR3, as DNA: TGTGCCAGCAGCCACGACAGGGAGACCCAGTACTTC.

The CDR3 loop reads CASSLPSGGRGEQFF. In DNA, the CDR3 is TGTGCCAGCAGCCTCCCTAGCGGAGGCCGGGGTGAGCAGTTCTTC. The chain links TRBV3-1 (or the pseudogene TRBV3-2) to TRBJ2-1; 7 bases agree with TRBD2. The CDR3 extends over 15 amino acids. The V gene end was trimmed by 4 bases and the J gene end by 9 bases; junction bases not matched to a gene: 12. The germline V gene has CDR1 LGHDT and CDR2 YNNKEL (reference sequence).

CDR3 sequence: CASSGAETQYF. The CDR3 DNA reads as TGTGCCAGCAGTGGGGCAGAGACCCAGTACTTC. V gene TRBV12-3 or TRBV12-4 combines with J gene TRBJ2-5; D is perhaps TRBD1 (5 bases). CDR3 length: 11 residues. With 5 bases removed from V and 4 bases from J, the gap between germline ends came to 5 bases.

This chain uses TRBV21-1 with TRBJ1-2; the table's D gene call, TRBD1, was not cross checked with the DNA. TRBV21-1 is annotated as a pseudogene. CDR3 length: 16 amino acids. DNA of the CDR3: TGTGCCAGCAGCTTCCGGACAGGGGAGGCTAACTATGGCTACACCTTC. The encoded protein is CASSFRTGEANYGYTF.

The chain couples TRBV6-2 or TRBV6-3 to TRBJ2-1; D remains unclear. CDR3 length: 15 residues. Trimming shortened V by 0 bases and J by 3 bases, and 9 bases separated the two germline ends. Germline-derived CDR1 and CDR2 are MNHEY and SVGEGT. CDR3 residues: CASSYSASSYNEQFF. The CDR3 coding sequence is TGTGCCAGCAGTTACTCGGCTAGTAGCTACAATGAGCAGTTCTTC.

The rearrangement uses TRBV14 and TRBJ2-7; D is ambiguous. This CDR3 is 12 amino acids long. V was trimmed by 3 bases and J by 9 bases, leaving 12 bases between them. CDR1 is SGHDN, CDR2 FVKESK, per germline. The CDR3 sequence: CASSQQFAVQYF. The CDR3 region has the DNA TGTGCCAGCAGCCAGCAATTCGCGGTGCAGTACTTC.

This clone was seen only a few times. The chain is built from TRBV6-5 and TRBJ1-2, with 7 bases identical to TRBD1. The V gene end was trimmed by 6 bases and the J gene end by 8 bases; junction bases not matched to a gene: 6. The CDR3 extends over 12 amino acids. CDR1 and CDR2 (germline): MNHEY, SVGAGI. The CDR3 protein is CASRVTGQGYTF. The DNA for the CDR3 is TGTGCCAGCAGGGTGACAGGGCAAGGCTACACCTTC.

The chain couples TRBV3-1 (or the pseudogene TRBV3-2) to TRBJ2-2, with TRBD2 as a possible D gene (6 bases). V gave up 5 bases and J gave up 0 bases, with 13 bases separating them. The germline V gene encodes CDR1 LGHDT and CDR2 YNNKEL (reference sequence). The CDR3 runs to 16 residues. The CDR3 DNA is TGTGCCAGCAGCAATACTAGCCGTACGAACACCGGGGAGCTGTTTTTT. This translates into CASSNTSRTNTGELFF.

V and J are TRBV27 and TRBJ1-5; 8 nucleotides match TRBD1. CDR1 and CDR2 from the germline V gene are MNHEY and SMNVEV (reference sequence). The CDR3 contains 16 residues. The V segment lost 6 bases and the J segment 0 bases; nucleotides outside the gene matches: 7. For the CDR3, the DNA is TGTGCCAGCAGCACGACAGGGGCCTATAGCAATCAGCCCCAGCATTTT. This sequence encodes CASSTTGAYSNQPQHF.

The chain recombines TRBV18 with TRBJ1-1, with TRBD1 identical over 7 bases. The CDR3 spans 15 residues. The V gene end was trimmed by 5 bases and the J gene end by 4 bases; junction bases not matched to a gene: 10. The germline CDR1 and CDR2 sequences are KGHSH and LQKENI. The chain's CDR3 is CASSSNAGQSTEAFF. The CDR3 DNA sequence: TGTGCCAGCTCATCCAATGCGGGACAGAGCACTGAAGCTTTCTTT.

V usage is TRBV5-1 and J usage is TRBJ2-1; D is possibly TRBD2 (6 bases). The germline V and J ends were trimmed by 0 bases and 8 bases, with 15 bases remaining between them. This CDR3 region has 15 residues. CDR1 and CDR2 (germline): SGHRS, YFSETQ. The CDR3 protein is CASSLVGGSFDEQFF. Written as DNA, the CDR3 is TGCGCCAGCAGCTTGGTAGGAGGGAGTTTTGATGAGCAGTTCTTC. Filled out from reference TRBV5-1 and TRBJ2-1, the complete variable domain reads KAGVTQTPRYLIKTRGQQVTLSCSPISGHRSVSWYQQTPGQGLQFLFEYFSETQRNKGNFPGRFSGRQFSNSRSEMNVSTLELGDSALYLCASSLVGGSFDEQFFGPGTRLTVL.